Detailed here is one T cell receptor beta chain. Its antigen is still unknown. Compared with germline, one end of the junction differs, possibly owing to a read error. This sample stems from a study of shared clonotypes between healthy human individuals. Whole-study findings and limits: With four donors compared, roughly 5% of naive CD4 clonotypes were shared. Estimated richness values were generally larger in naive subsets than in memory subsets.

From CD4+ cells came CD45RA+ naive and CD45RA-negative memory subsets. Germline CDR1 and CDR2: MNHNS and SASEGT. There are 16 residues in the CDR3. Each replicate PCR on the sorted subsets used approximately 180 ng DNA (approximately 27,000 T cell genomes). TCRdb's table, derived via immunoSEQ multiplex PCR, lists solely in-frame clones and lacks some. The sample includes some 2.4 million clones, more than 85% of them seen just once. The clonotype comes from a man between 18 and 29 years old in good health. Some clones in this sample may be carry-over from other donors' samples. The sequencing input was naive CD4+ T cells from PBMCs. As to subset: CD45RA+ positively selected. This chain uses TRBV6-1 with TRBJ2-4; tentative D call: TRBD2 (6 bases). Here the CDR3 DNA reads TGTGCCAGCAGTGTAACAGTGGCCCGATATGGGGGGTCTACCCCCTTC. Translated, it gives CASSVTVARYGGSTPF.